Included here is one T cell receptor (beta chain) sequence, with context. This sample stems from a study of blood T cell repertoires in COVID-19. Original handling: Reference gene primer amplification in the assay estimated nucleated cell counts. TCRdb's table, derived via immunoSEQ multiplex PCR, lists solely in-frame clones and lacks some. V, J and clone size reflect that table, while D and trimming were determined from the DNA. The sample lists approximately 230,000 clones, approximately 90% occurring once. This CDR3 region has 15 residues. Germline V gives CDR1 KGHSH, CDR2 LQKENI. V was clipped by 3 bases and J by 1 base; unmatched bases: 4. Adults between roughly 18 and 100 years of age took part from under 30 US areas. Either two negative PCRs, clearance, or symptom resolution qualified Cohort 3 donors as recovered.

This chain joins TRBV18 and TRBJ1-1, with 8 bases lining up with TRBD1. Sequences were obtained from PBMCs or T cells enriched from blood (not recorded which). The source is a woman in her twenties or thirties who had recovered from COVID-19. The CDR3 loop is CASSPPQGANTEAFF. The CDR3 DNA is TGTGCCAGCTCACCCCCCCAGGGGGCGAACACTGAAGCTTTCTTT.